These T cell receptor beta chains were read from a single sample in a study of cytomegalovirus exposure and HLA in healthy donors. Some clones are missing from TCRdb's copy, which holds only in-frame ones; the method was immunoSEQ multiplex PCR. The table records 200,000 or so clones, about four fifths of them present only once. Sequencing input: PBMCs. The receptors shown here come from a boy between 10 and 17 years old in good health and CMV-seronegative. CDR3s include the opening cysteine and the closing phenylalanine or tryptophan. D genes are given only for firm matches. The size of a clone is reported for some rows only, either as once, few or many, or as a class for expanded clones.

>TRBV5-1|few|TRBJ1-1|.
TGCGCCAGCAGCTTCGCGGCCGATTGGACTGAAGCTTTCTTT
CASSFAADWTEAFF
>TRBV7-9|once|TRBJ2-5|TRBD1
TGTGCCAGCAGCCACACAGGGGCGGAGACCCAGTACTTC
CASSHTGAETQYF
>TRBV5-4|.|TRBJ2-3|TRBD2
TGTGCCAGCAGCCCCAGGGGCGGGAGGATCGCAGATACGCAGTATTTT
CASSPRGGRIADTQYF
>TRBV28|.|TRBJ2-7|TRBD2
TGTGCCAGCAGTTTATCCCTAGCGGGAGCCTACGAGCAGTACTTC
CASSLSLAGAYEQYF
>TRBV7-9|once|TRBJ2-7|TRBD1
TGTGCCAGCAGCGTCTACTCCGGGACAGCTTACGAGCAGTACTTC
CASSVYSGTAYEQYF
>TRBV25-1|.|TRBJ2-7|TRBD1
TGTGCCAGCAGTGACCCGGACAGGCCAAAGTACTTC
CASSDPDRPKYF
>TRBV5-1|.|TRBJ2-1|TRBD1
TGCGCCAGCAGCGACCCCGGGACAGGGAGGTTAAATGAGCAGTTCTTC
CASSDPGTGRLNEQFF
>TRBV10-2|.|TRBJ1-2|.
TGCGCCAGCACGGTCTTTCAACAGGGAGGGTACTATGGCTACACCTTC
CASTVFQQGGYYGYTF
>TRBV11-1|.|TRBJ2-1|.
TGTGCCAGCAGCTTAGTTGCGTTTGTCGGCAATGAGCAGTTCTTC
CASSLVAFVGNEQFF
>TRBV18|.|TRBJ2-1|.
TGTGCCAGCTCACCACAGGAGAGCTCCTACAATGAGCAGTTCTTC
CASSPQESSYNEQFF
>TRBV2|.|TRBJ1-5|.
TGTGCCAGCAGGACAGGTATGGGTGTAAATCAGCCCCAGCATTTT
CASRTGMGVNQPQHF
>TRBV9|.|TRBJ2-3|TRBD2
TGTGCCAGCAGCGTAGTGGCGGGGGTCACAGATACGCAGTATTTT
CASSVVAGVTDTQYF
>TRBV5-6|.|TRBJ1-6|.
TGTGCCAGTAGCCTTGCGGGAAGAAATTCACCCCTCCACTTT
CASSLAGRNSPLHF
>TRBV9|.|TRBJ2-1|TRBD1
TGTGCCAGCACGCCTAACCGGGACAGGGACAATGAGCAGTTCTTC
CASTPNRDRDNEQFF
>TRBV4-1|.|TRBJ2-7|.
TGCGCCAGCAGCCAAGGCGACTCGAGCTCCTACGAGCAGTACTTC
CASSQGDSSSYEQYF
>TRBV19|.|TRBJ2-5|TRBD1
TGTGCCAGTAGTGACCGACAGGGGTACCAAGAGACCCAGTACTTC
CASSDRQGYQETQYF
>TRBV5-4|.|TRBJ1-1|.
TGTGCCAGCAGCTTGACAGGGAACACTGAAGCTTTCTTT
CASSLTGNTEAFF
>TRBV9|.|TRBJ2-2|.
TGTGCCAGCAGCGTAGCCACAGAACGAAACACCGGGGAGCTGTTTTTT
CASSVATERNTGELFF
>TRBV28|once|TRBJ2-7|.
TGTGCCAGCCGAACCGCTGCTTCCTACGAGCAGTACTTC
CASRTAASYEQYF
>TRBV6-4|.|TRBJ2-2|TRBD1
TGTGCCAGCAGTGGGACAGGGGGCGCCGGGGAGCTGTTTTTT
CASSGTGGAGELFF
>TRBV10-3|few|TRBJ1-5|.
TGTGCCATCGGGGGGAATAGCAATCAGCCCCAGCATTTT
CAIGGNSNQPQHF
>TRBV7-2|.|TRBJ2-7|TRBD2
TGTGCCAGCAGCTTCAAGCGGGAGGGGTCGAGCGAGCAGTACTTC
CASSFKREGSSEQYF
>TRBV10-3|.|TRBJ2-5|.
TGTGCCATCGCACAGCAAGAGACCCAGTACTTC
CAIAQQETQYF
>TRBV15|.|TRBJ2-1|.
TGTGCCACCTCACCCGAGGCGCATGAGCAGTTCTTC
CATSPEAHEQFF